The 29 T cell receptor beta chains presented below share a single source sample, sequenced in a study of shared clonotypes between healthy human individuals. Generated by immunoSEQ multiplex PCR, the TCRdb table keeps only in-frame clones and is missing some. The table shows around 500,000 clones, with roughly 77% occurring only once. Sequencing was carried out using PBMCs. The receptors come from a middle-aged woman in good health. Some clones in this sample may be carry-over from other donors' samples.

The chain couples TRBV18 to TRBJ2-7; 10 bases fit TRBD2. V gave up 3 bases and J gave up 2 bases; unmatched junction bases: 4. Looked up from germline, CDR1 is KGHSH and CDR2 is LQKENI. The CDR3 runs to 15 residues. The CDR3 coding sequence is TGTGCCAGCTCACCCGGGACTAGCGCTACCTACGAGCAGTACTTC. Translated: CASSPGTSATYEQYF. Full variable domain (missing parts from reference TRBV18 and TRBJ2-7): NAGVMQNPRHLVRRRGQEARLRCSPMKGHSHVYWYRQLPEEGLKFMVYLQKENIIDESGMPKERFSAEFPKEGPSILRIQQVVRGDSAAYFCASSPGTSATYEQYFGPGTRLTVT.

The chain links TRBV11-2 to TRBJ2-3, with D unclear. The CDR3 has 15 residues. V was cut by 5 bases and J by 2 bases, with 14 bases left in between. From germline, CDR1 is SGHAT and CDR2 FQNNGV. The chain's CDR3 is CASSPRVVITDTQYF. For the CDR3, the DNA is TGTGCCAGCAGCCCCCGAGTCGTAATCACAGATACGCAGTATTTT.

The chain carries TRBV5-1 and TRBJ2-1; the match to TRBD2 covers 7 bases. The germline V gene has CDR1 SGHRS and CDR2 YFSETQ. The J segment lost 0 bases and the V segment lost 0 bases, leaving 6 bases of the junction unmatched. The CDR3 has 17 amino acids. The CDR3 nucleotides are TGCGCCAGCAGCTTGGGGCCTAGCGGCCTCTCCTACAATGAGCAGTTCTTC. It translates to CASSLGPSGLSYNEQFF.

Comments on this clone: This likely traces to a read error, being one base from a far larger clone. The sample carries other DNA sequences with the same CDR3. The CDR3 loop is CASSYTSFNEQFF. The CDR3 DNA reads TGCGCCAGCAGCTACACTAGTTTCAATGAGCAGTTCTTC. This rearrangement joins TRBV7-3 to TRBJ2-1; D possibly corresponds to TRBD2 (5 bases). The CDR3 length is 13 residues. Germline CDR1 is SGHTA and CDR2 is FQGTGA.

This chain joins TRBV25-1 and TRBJ1-2, with D perhaps TRBD1 (5 bases). V was cut by 6 bases and J by 10 bases, with 27 bases left in between. The germline V gene encodes CDR1 MGHDK and CDR2 SYGVNS. The CDR3 spans 16 residues. The CDR3 DNA reads as TGTGCCAGCAGCAGACAGAGACTAAATCCCTTGGACCTCTACACCTTC. Its protein product is CASSRQRLNPLDLYTF.

The chain has TRBV7-8 and TRBJ2-1, with 7 bases identical to TRBD2. This CDR3 comprises 19 residues. The V and J ends lost 0 bases and 4 bases, in that order; junction bases with no gene match: 15. The germline V gene encodes CDR1 SGHVS and CDR2 FQNEAQ. The CDR3 reads CASSLARVSGLAVYNEQFF. DNA of the CDR3: TGTGCCAGCAGCTTAGCCCGGGTGTCGGGCCTAGCGGTTTACAATGAGCAGTTCTTC.

This clone was counted between two and nine times. V usage is TRBV28 and J usage is TRBJ2-1; 12 bases fit TRBD2. V was pared by 6 bases and J by 2 bases, with 8 bases of the junction left unmatched. The CDR3 runs 17 residues. Germline V CDR1 and CDR2: MDHEN, SYDVKM. The CDR3 DNA reads as TGTGCCAGCAGCCTTCCCCGGACTAGCGGGACCTACAATGAGCAGTTCTTC. It encodes CASSLPRTSGTYNEQFF.

The chain uses TRBV29-1 and TRBJ2-3; TRBD1 matches at 10 bases. This CDR3 region has 13 residues. The V and J ends lost 7 bases and 6 bases, in that order; junction bases with no gene match: 7. Germline CDR1 is SQVTM and CDR2 is ANQGSEA. In nucleotides, the CDR3 is TGCAGCGCACCGGGACAGGGGCGGGATACGCAGTATTTT. Translation gives CSAPGQGRDTQYF.

V is TRBV14 and J is TRBJ2-1; TRBD1 agrees at 8 bases. Germline lookup yields CDR1 SGHDN and CDR2 FVKESK. Trimming removed 4 bases from V and 2 bases from J; junction bases left unmatched: 16. The CDR3 sequence is 19 residues long. CDR3 bases: TGTGCCAGCAGCCTTGGGATGCCAGCCCGGACAGGGCCCTACAATGAGCAGTTCTTC. Translation: CASSLGMPARTGPYNEQFF.

V gene TRBV6-1 combines with J gene TRBJ1-3; D unclear. Trimming took off 6 bases at V and 2 bases at J, with 11 bases between the two ends. The length of the CDR3 is 14 residues. In germline, CDR1 is MNHNS, CDR2 SASEGT. The CDR3 nucleotides are TGTGCCAGCAGCGCTACTGGGGCTGGAAACACCATATATTTT. It is translated as CASSATGAGNTIYF.

The V and J genes are TRBV7-6 and TRBJ2-5; perhaps TRBD1 as D (6 bases). Trimming cost V 2 bases and J 3 bases, with 19 bases left between them. This CDR3 comprises 17 residues. CDR1 and CDR2 from the germline V gene are SGHVS and FNYEAQ. CDR3 loop: CASSLYAGTPAEETQYF. The CDR3 DNA follows: TGTGCCAGCAGCTTATACGCCGGGACACCGGCCGAAGAGACCCAGTACTTC. The full variable domain, rest sourced from reference TRBV7-6 and TRBJ2-5, is GAGVSQSPRYKVTKRGQDVALRCDPISGHVSLYWYRQALGQGPEFLTYFNYEAQQDKSGLPNDRFSAERPEGSISTLTIQRTEQRDSAMYRCASSLYAGTPAEETQYFGPGTRLLVL.

The chain's CDR3 is CASKGLATLSGEQYF. CDR3 nucleotides: TGTGCCAGCAAGGGGTTGGCCACCCTCTCTGGCGAGCAGTACTTC. The chain combines TRBV27 with TRBJ2-7; TRBD1 might be the D (5 bases). Germline V gives CDR1 MNHEY, CDR2 SMNVEV (reference sequence). The V gene lost 7 bases and the J gene lost 6 bases, with 22 bases spanning the gap. The CDR3 contains 15 residues.

The rearrangement links TRBV2 to TRBJ2-3, with D unresolved. V dropped 6 bases and J dropped 1 base, with 11 bases sitting between them. The CDR3 covers 14 residues. Germline V CDR1 and CDR2: SNHLY, FYNNEI. In nucleotides, the CDR3 is TGTGCCAGCAGCGCGGACGGAGGCACAGATACGCAGTATTTT. Its translation: CASSADGGTDTQYF. Variable domain in full (rest from reference TRBV2 and TRBJ2-3): EPEVTQTPSHQVTQMGQEVILRCVPISNHLYFYWYRQILGQKVEFLVSFYNNEISEKSEIFDDQFSVERPDGSNFTLKIRSTKLEDSAMYFCASSADGGTDTQYFGPGTRLTVL.

The gene calls are TRBV6-5 and TRBJ2-1; maybe TRBD2 (5 bases). CDR3 length: 15 residues. Trimming shortened V by 6 bases and J by 5 bases, and 17 bases separated the two germline ends. In germline, CDR1 is MNHEY, CDR2 SVGAGI. DNA for the CDR3: TGTGCCAGCAGGCCAGACTACGCCTTAAACAATGAGCAGTTCTTC. Its translation is CASRPDYALNNEQFF.

Note on this clone: This may be a read error, as it is one base from a much larger clone. V gene TRBV10-3 combines with J gene TRBJ2-7, with D possibly matching TRBD1 (6 bases). Germline V gene lookup returns CDR1 ENHRY and CDR2 SYGVKD. This CDR3 has 16 amino acids. The CDR3 loop reads CAFSDHLGQGSYEQYF. DNA of the CDR3: TGTGCCTTCAGTGATCATTTGGGGCAGGGGTCCTACGAGCAGTACTTC.

The genes are TRBV25-1 and TRBJ2-7; 11 bases agree with TRBD2. In germline, CDR1 is MGHDK, CDR2 SYGVNS. The CDR3 spans 15 residues. V lost 8 bases to trimming and J lost 7 bases; unmatched junction nucleotides: 13. CDR3: CASSLAGGVSREQYF. The CDR3 bases are TGTGCCAGCTCCTTAGCGGGAGGGGTCTCGAGGGAGCAGTACTTC.

The chain is built from TRBV19 and TRBJ1-4, with a tentative D call TRBD1 (6 bases). The CDR3 is made up of 15 amino acids. The germline V and J ends were trimmed by 3 bases and 6 bases, with 14 bases remaining between them. CDR1 LNHDA and CDR2 SQIVND come from the germline V gene (reference sequence). CDR3 protein: CASSMPGGGHEKLFF. DNA of the CDR3: TGTGCCAGTAGTATGCCCGGCGGGGGCCATGAAAAACTGTTTTTT.

CDR3 residues: CASTHSGANVLTF. In DNA form, the CDR3 reads TGTGCCAGTACTCACTCTGGGGCCAACGTCCTGACTTTC. The chain links TRBV19 to TRBJ2-6; D is unclear. Germline V lookup: CDR1 LNHDA, CDR2 SQIVND (reference sequence). The CDR3 sequence is 13 residues long. V was pared by 7 bases and J by 0 bases, with 4 bases between.

The V call is TRBV30, the J call TRBJ1-6; D not certain. The germline gives CDR1 GTSNPN, CDR2 SVGIG (reference sequence). Trimming removed 3 bases from V and 0 bases from J, with 9 bases in between. CDR3 length: 15 residues. The CDR3: CAWRIRSSYNSPLHF. DNA for the CDR3: TGTGCCTGGAGGATTCGGAGCTCCTATAATTCACCCCTCCACTTT.

This clone was detected only once. This chain uses TRBV28 with TRBJ2-7; TRBD2 agrees at 11 bases. From germline, CDR1 is MDHEN and CDR2 SYDVKM. The CDR3 runs to 14 residues. V trimming: 4 bases; J trimming: 5 bases; junction bases outside the gene matches: 4. CDR3 sequence reads: CASSYTSGSDEQYF. Written as DNA, the CDR3 is TGTGCCAGCAGTTATACTAGCGGGAGTGACGAGCAGTACTTC.

V and J are TRBV11-3 and TRBJ2-3; 8 bases align to TRBD1. This CDR3 comprises 16 residues. CDR1 is SGHNT, CDR2 YENEEA, per germline. Trimming at V came to 2 bases and at J to 0 bases, leaving 4 bases not matched to a gene. The CDR3 DNA follows: TGTGCCAGCAGCTTACAGGGGGCGCCGAGCACAGATACGCAGTATTTT. Translating gives CASSLQGAPSTDTQYF.

Worth noting for this clone: The same CDR3 arises from other DNA sequences in this sample as well. The DNA of the CDR3 is TGTGCCAGCAGTTCAGGGACTAGCGGGACCTACGAGCAGTACTTC. This codes for CASSSGTSGTYEQYF. The gene calls are TRBV28 and TRBJ2-7; 13 bases fit TRBD2. Germline lookup yields CDR1 MDHEN and CDR2 SYDVKM. This CDR3 is 15 amino acids long. The ends lost 4 bases at V and 2 bases at J; junction bases unmatched: 2. The variable domain in full, with the rest retrieved from reference TRBV28 and TRBJ2-7, is DVKVTQSSRYLVKRTGEKVFLECVQDMDHENMFWYRQDPGLGLRLIYFSYDVKMKEKGDIPEGYSVSREKKERFSLILESASTNQTSMYLCASSSGTSGTYEQYFGPGTRLTVT.

The chain uses TRBV27 and TRBJ1-6; D unresolved. Trimming took off 3 bases at V and 8 bases at J, with 8 bases between the two ends. The CDR3 sequence is 13 residues long. Germline values: CDR1 MNHEY, CDR2 SMNVEV (reference sequence). The CDR3: CASSFRGDSPLHF. CDR3 nucleotide sequence: TGTGCCAGCAGTTTTCGGGGTGATTCACCCCTCCACTTT.

The gene calls are TRBV5-6 and TRBJ1-1, with D perhaps matching TRBD1 (5 bases). This CDR3 has 14 residues. Germline CDR1 and CDR2: SGHDT and YYEEEE. Trimming removed 4 bases at V and 4 bases at J, with 14 bases between. Here the CDR3 DNA reads TGTGCCAGCAGCCCGGGACTTCTGAGCACTGAAGCTTTCTTT. This translates into CASSPGLLSTEAFF.

This rearrangement joins TRBV28 to TRBJ1-3; D not resolved. Per germline, CDR1 MDHEN and CDR2 SYDVKM. Between the trimmed V and J ends, which lost 3 bases and 0 bases, there was a span of 9 bases. This CDR3 is 15 amino acids long. CDR3 bases: TGTGCCAGCAGTTTTGGAGGGCACTCTGGAAACACCATATATTTT. This gives the protein CASSFGGHSGNTIYF.

J is TRBJ2-7 and V is TRBV12-5; either TRBD1 or TRBD2 may supply D (5 bases each). CDR1 is LGHNT and CDR2 is FRNRAP in the germline V gene. The length of the CDR3 is 16 residues. V lost 0 bases and J lost 6, with 18 bases in between. The CDR3 DNA is TGTGCTAGTGGTTTGGTACCTGCTGGGGGTATTAGCGAGCAGTACTTC. It codes for CASGLVPAGGISEQYF.

In the case of this clone: An end of the junction differs from the germline gene, which may be a read error. The chain links TRBV18 to TRBJ1-2; 7 positions agree with TRBD1. This CDR3 region has 11 residues. Germline CDR1 KGHSH, CDR2 LQKENI. CDR3 sequence reads: CASSPDRVIAF. For the CDR3, the DNA is TGTGCCAGCTCGCCCGACAGGGTTATCGCCTTC.

CDR3 DNA sequence: TGCGCCAGCGGCAGCCTACTTGAAGCTTTCTTT. Amino acids: CASGSLLEAFF. V gene TRBV5-1 combines with J gene TRBJ1-1; D remains ambiguous. With 7 bases removed from V and 7 bases from J, the gap between germline ends came to 11 bases. Germline CDR1 and CDR2: SGHRS and YFSETQ. This CDR3 has 11 residues.

This chain joins TRBV2 and TRBJ2-1, with TRBD2 identical over 14 bases. Trimming cost V 5 bases and J 9 bases; bases outside gene matches: 6. Germline CDR1 SNHLY, CDR2 FYNNEI. The CDR3 sequence is 15 residues long. The CDR3 region has the DNA TGTGCCAGCAGTACCGGGACTAGCGGGAGTTTTGAGCAGTTCTTC. Protein: CASSTGTSGSFEQFF.